This TCR beta chain was recorded in a study of identical twins. A single record per CDR3 protein comes from TCRdb applying MiXCR to the 5' RACE reads. The data contain around 480,000 distinct CDR3 sequences, approximately 15% of them singletons. Germline trimming cut 4 bases from V and 6 bases from J; bases unmatched to any gene: 12. Germline assignment: CDR1 SGHRS and CDR2 YFSETQ. The CDR3 covers 16 residues. General study points: Where out-of-frame alpha sequences were twin-shared, they showed excess low generation probability. Twins showed weaker excess sharing in their beta out-of-frame sequences. Monozygotic twin pairs showed more out-of-frame TCR alpha sharing than models estimated.

All of the donors were Caucasians in good health. This clonotype was seen a handful of times. The antigen is not known. In addition, the sample was reused for a study of yellow fever vaccine responses in identical twins.

The J gene is TRBJ1-5, the V gene TRBV5-1, with 8 bases identical to TRBD1. Sequenced: CD4+ T cells sorted from blood. This receptor was taken from a woman under 30 in good health. CDR3 amino acids: CASSPGAGGGGQPQHF. For the CDR3, the DNA is TGCGCCAGCAGCCCTGGGGCAGGGGGCGGTGGTCAGCCCCAGCATTTT.